The 19 T cell receptor beta chains in this list originate from one sample, sequenced in a study of T cells in Graves' hyperthyroidism and ophthalmopathy. Using RNA transcripts as the source, TCR beta CDR3 regions were amplified. The HTBI primer set served for first-round RT-PCR of the TCR CDR3. MiXCR, run by TCRdb on the multiplex PCR reads, gives a single entry per CDR3 protein. The sample contains a few hundred thousand distinct CDR3 sequences, roughly 14% of which appear only once. Material: blood. The receptors originated from a woman younger than 45 with Graves' ophthalmopathy.

V usage is TRBV12-3 or TRBV12-4 and J usage is TRBJ2-1, with TRBD2 identical over 9 bases. The CDR3 is made up of 19 amino acids. The V segment lost 6 bases and the J segment 5 bases; nucleotides outside the gene matches: 20. CDR3 residues: CASRDRLAETPTGDNEQFF. CDR3 nucleotide sequence: TGTGCCAGCAGGGATCGACTAGCGGAGACCCCAACGGGAGACAATGAGCAGTTCTTC.

This clonotype was seen ten or more times. The chain is built from TRBV30 and TRBJ2-1, with TRBD1 identical over 8 bases. Germline V gene sequence: CDR1 GTSNPN, CDR2 SVGIG (reference sequence). This CDR3 is built from 15 residues. V trimming: 4 bases; J trimming: 4 bases; junction bases outside the gene matches: 9. The CDR3: CAWNPGQDNYNEQFF. CDR3 nucleotide sequence: TGTGCCTGGAACCCGGGACAGGACAATTACAATGAGCAGTTCTTC. Supplemented by reference TRBV30 and TRBJ2-1, the full variable domain reads SQTIHQWPATLVQPVGSPLSLECTVEGTSNPNLYWYRQAAGRGLQLLFYSVGIGQISSEVPQNLSASRPQDRQFILSSKKLLLSDSGFYLCAWNPGQDNYNEQFFGPGTRLTVL.

V is TRBV5-1 and J is TRBJ2-5; the D gene is possibly TRBD2 (6 bases). This CDR3 has 15 amino acids. The germline CDR1 and CDR2 sequences are SGHRS and YFSETQ. The ends were cut back, 4 bases at V and 5 bases at J, with 18 bases in the middle. CDR3 loop: CASSGPKVGRETQYF. The DNA for the CDR3 is TGCGCCAGCAGCGGACCTAAAGTGGGGAGGGAGACCCAGTACTTC. The whole variable domain, filled in from reference TRBV5-1 and TRBJ2-5, reads KAGVTQTPRYLIKTRGQQVTLSCSPISGHRSVSWYQQTPGQGLQFLFEYFSETQRNKGNFPGRFSGRQFSNSRSEMNVSTLELGDSALYLCASSGPKVGRETQYFGPGTRLLVL.

This clonotype was seen repeatedly, ten times or more. In DNA form, the CDR3 reads TGTGCCAGCAGTGAAGGGTTCGCTGAAGCTTTCTTT. Amino acid sequence: CASSEGFAEAFF. The chain uses TRBV2 and TRBJ1-1; D is unclear. The CDR3 is 12 amino acids. The V end was cut by 1 base, the J end by 6 bases, with 6 bases between. Germline V gene lookup returns CDR1 SNHLY and CDR2 FYNNEI.

The chain combines TRBV12-3 or TRBV12-4 with TRBJ2-1; D is perhaps TRBD1 or TRBD2 (5 bases each). The V end lost 3 bases, the J end lost 9 bases, and 15 bases lay between the germline ends. The CDR3 consists of 14 residues. The CDR3 spells CASSFRLSGGEQFF. Written as DNA, the CDR3 is TGTGCCAGCAGTTTCAGGTTGTCTGGGGGTGAGCAGTTCTTC.

This clonotype occurred many times. DNA of the CDR3: TGTGCCAGTGGAGAGGGGGCACTGAATTCACCCCTCCACTTT. This sequence encodes CASGEGALNSPLHF. The V call is TRBV28, the J call TRBJ1-6; 7 bases map to TRBD1. The length of the CDR3 is 14 residues. The V and J ends lost 9 bases and 7 bases, in that order; junction bases with no gene match: 9. Germline assignment: CDR1 MDHEN and CDR2 SYDVKM.

Note on this clonotype: A read error may be the cause here, since a much bigger clone is one base away. Here the CDR3 reads CASGLDDTEAFF. CDR3 DNA sequence: TGCGCCAGCGGCTTGGACGACACTGAAGCTTTCTTT. The chain employs TRBV5-1 and TRBJ1-1; D call uncertain. This CDR3 region has 12 residues. Germline V CDR1 and CDR2: SGHRS, YFSETQ.

This clonotype was counted between two and nine times. This chain links TRBV19 with TRBJ1-5; 8 bases map to TRBD1. Germline CDR1 is LNHDA and CDR2 is SQIVND (reference sequence). The trim removed 5 bases at V and 0 bases at J, leaving 6 bases unmatched. CDR3 size: 16 residues. The DNA for the CDR3 is TGTGCCAGTAGTGCCGGACAGGGCTATAGCAATCAGCCCCAGCATTTT. Encoded protein: CASSAGQGYSNQPQHF.

A few counts support this clonotype. A clone one base away is much larger, so this may be a read error. In DNA, the CDR3 is TGCAGTGCTAGGGCCCTGGACGGCGGGGACACTGAAGCTTTCTTT. This encodes CSARALDGGDTEAFF. The genes are TRBV20-1 and TRBJ1-1; no definite D call. Trimming took 3 bases from V and 3 from J, leaving 17 bases between them. This CDR3 spans 15 amino acids. Looked up from germline, CDR1 is DFQATT and CDR2 is SNEGSKA (reference sequence).

V and J are TRBV14 and TRBJ1-2; no clear D gene. The germline gives CDR1 SGHDN, CDR2 FVKESK. Trimming shortened V by 0 bases and J by 5 bases, and 7 bases separated the two germline ends. The CDR3 is 13 residues long. The CDR3: CASSQDTPYGYTF. CDR3 coding DNA: TGTGCCAGCAGCCAAGATACACCATATGGCTACACCTTC.

The rearrangement links TRBV12-3 or TRBV12-4 to TRBJ1-5; possible D gene TRBD1, 5 bases. V lost 8 bases and J 3 bases, leaving 8 bases between the germline ends. CDR3 length equals 12 residues. The CDR3 bases are TGTGCCAGCGGGGCGATCAATCAGCCCCAGCATTTT. Translated, it gives CASGAINQPQHF.

At least ten counts were recorded for this clonotype. The chain combines TRBV27 with TRBJ2-7, with D unclear. Germline loops: CDR1 MNHEY, CDR2 SMNVEV (reference sequence). This CDR3 is built from 13 residues. Trimming removed 3 bases at V and 5 bases at J, with 11 bases between. This chain's CDR3 is CASSLLASDEQYF. CDR3 coding DNA: TGTGCCAGCAGTTTGCTGGCTTCGGACGAGCAGTACTTC.

The table lists this clonotype with many counts. V and J are TRBV13 and TRBJ2-7; no clear D. This CDR3 comprises 14 residues. V was clipped by 6 bases and J by 0 bases, with 12 bases between them. The germline V gene encodes CDR1 PRHDT and CDR2 FYEKMQ (reference sequence). Here the CDR3 DNA reads TGTGCCAGCAGTTTACGGATGGACTCCTACGAGCAGTACTTC. Its translation: CASSLRMDSYEQYF.

This clonotype was recorded at least ten times. The junction does not match germline at one end; this may be a read error. The V gene is TRBV30, the J gene TRBJ2-7, with D perhaps TRBD2 (5 bases). The CDR3 totals 12 residues. Germline CDR1 is GTSNPN and CDR2 is SVGIG (reference sequence). The CDR3 reads CAWTRANYEQYF. CDR3 nucleotide sequence: TGTGCCTGGACGAGGGCCAACTACGAACAGTACTTC.

In this sample, this clonotype turned up many times. The chain links TRBV20-1 to TRBJ2-1; possibly TRBD2 for D (6 bases). With 6 bases removed from V and 5 bases from J, the gap between germline ends came to 17 bases. Germline-derived CDR1 and CDR2 are DFQATT and SNEGSKA (reference sequence). The CDR3 contains 14 residues. CDR3 in DNA: TGCAGTGCAAAACTAGCTGGGGCCCACAATGAGCAGTTCTTC. Its translation is CSAKLAGAHNEQFF.

This clonotype appeared many times. The gene calls are TRBV6-2 or TRBV6-3 and TRBJ2-1; a weak D match, TRBD2 (7 bases). Germline values: CDR1 MNHEY, CDR2 SVGEGT. V lost 2 bases and J 4 bases, leaving 12 bases between the germline ends. The CDR3 contains 15 residues. In nucleotides, the CDR3 is TGTGCCAGCAGTTACGGAGGGGGAGGGTACAATGAGCAGTTCTTC. Translation gives CASSYGGGGYNEQFF.

This clonotype was seen many times. The chain carries TRBV20-1 and TRBJ1-1; unclear D gene. The CDR3 contains 16 residues. Germline V lookup: CDR1 DFQATT, CDR2 SNEGSKA (reference sequence). V gave up 0 bases and J gave up 12 bases, with 26 bases separating them. DNA of the CDR3: TGCAGTGCTAGAGATAGGTGGGGTTGGCTCCGCTTCGACACTTTCTTT. The encoded protein is CSARDRWGWLRFDTFF.

To note about this clonotype: A read error may explain this, as a much larger clone is one base away. The gene calls are TRBV6-2 or TRBV6-3 and TRBJ1-2; D is possibly TRBD1 (6 bases). Germline CDR1 and CDR2: MNHEY and SVGEGT. The CDR3 runs 14 residues. Trimming cost V 4 bases and J 7 bases, with 16 bases left between them. For the CDR3, the DNA is TGTGCCAGCAGTTCCGACACAGGGACCTGTGGCTACACCTTC. Its translation is CASSSDTGTCGYTF.

This clonotype was detected only a few times. The junction does not match germline at one end; this may be a read error. The rearrangement uses TRBV12-3 or TRBV12-4 and TRBJ2-1, with D possibly being TRBD2 (5 bases). This CDR3 region has 13 residues. The CDR3, as DNA: TGTGGCAGCAGTTTAGCCGGGGAGAGAGAGCAGTTCTTC. It yields the protein CGSSLAGEREQFF.